The present T cell receptor (beta chain) was sequenced within a study of naive and memory T cell subsets. Overall study findings and caveats: A clonotype means one alpha or beta sequence, not an alpha/beta pair.

This clonotype has ten or more counts. Its antigen is still unknown. CD45RA-CD27- cells were effector memory; CD45RA+CD27- cells were EMRA. V was trimmed by 6 bases and J by 7 bases, leaving 20 bases between them. Germline values: CDR1 SGHKS, CDR2 YYEKEE (reference sequence). The CDR3 covers 16 residues. An equimolar mix of two oligonucleotides served as the beta constant-region primer for TRBC1 and TRBC2. TCRdb fed the UMI-ligation and nested PCR reads into MiXCR, producing one record per CDR3 protein. Here the sample spans roughly 40,000 distinct CDR3 sequences, about an eighth being singletons. The chain joins TRBV5-5 to TRBJ1-6, with TRBD1 as a possible D gene (5 bases). This clonotype was sampled from a human donor in good health. Material for sequencing was effector memory CD4+ T cells from blood. As to subset: effector memory, CD45RA- CD27-. For the CDR3, the DNA is TGTGCCAGCACCCTGTACGTGGGGACGAGGAATTCACCCCTCCACTTT. This gives the protein CASTLYVGTRNSPLHF.